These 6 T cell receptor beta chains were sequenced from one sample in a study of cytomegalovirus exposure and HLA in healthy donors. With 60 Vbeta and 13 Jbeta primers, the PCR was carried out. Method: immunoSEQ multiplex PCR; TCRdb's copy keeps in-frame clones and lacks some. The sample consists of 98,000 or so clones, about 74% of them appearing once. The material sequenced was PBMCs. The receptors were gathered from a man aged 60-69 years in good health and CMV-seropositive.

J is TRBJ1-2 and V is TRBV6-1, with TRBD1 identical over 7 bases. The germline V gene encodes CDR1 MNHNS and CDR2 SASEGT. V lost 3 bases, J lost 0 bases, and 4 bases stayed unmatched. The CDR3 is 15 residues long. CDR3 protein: CASSDPGTANYGYTF. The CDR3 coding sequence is TGTGCCAGCAGTGACCCTGGGACAGCTAACTATGGCTACACCTTC.

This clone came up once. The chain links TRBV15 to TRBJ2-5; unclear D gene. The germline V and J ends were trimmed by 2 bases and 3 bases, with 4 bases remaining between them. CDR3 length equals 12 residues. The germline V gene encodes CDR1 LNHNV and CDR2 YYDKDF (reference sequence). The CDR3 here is CATSRPKETQYF. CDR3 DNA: TGTGCCACCAGCAGACCAAAAGAGACCCAGTACTTC.

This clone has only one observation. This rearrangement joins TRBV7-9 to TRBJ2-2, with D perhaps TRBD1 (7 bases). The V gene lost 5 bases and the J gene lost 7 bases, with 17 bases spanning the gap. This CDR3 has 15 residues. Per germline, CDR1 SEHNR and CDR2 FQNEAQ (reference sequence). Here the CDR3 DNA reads TGTGCCAGCAGCCCGTACGGGACAGCGGGCGGGGAGCTGTTTTTT. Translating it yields CASSPYGTAGGELFF.

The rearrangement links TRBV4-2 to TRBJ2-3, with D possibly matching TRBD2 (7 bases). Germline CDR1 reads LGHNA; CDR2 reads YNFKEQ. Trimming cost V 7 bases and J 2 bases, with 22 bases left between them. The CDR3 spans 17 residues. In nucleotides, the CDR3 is TGTGCCAGCACCCTTGGAGGGGGGGGGCCGAACACAGATACGCAGTATTTT. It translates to CASTLGGGGPNTDTQYF.

The CDR3 DNA reads TGCGCCAGCAGACCGGACACCTATTCACCCCTCCACTTT. Encoded protein: CASRPDTYSPLHF. The chain links TRBV5-1 to TRBJ1-6; the D gene is possibly TRBD1 (5 bases). V gave up 5 bases and J gave up 8 bases, with 11 bases separating them. This CDR3 spans 13 amino acids. Germline CDR1 is SGHRS and CDR2 is YFSETQ.

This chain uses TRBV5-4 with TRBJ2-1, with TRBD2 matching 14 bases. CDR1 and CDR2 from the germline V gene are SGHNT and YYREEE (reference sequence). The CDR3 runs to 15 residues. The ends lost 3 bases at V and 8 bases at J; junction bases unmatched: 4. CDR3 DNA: TGTGCCAGCAGCTCCCGACTAGCGGGGGGGGATGAGCAGTTCTTC. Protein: CASSSRLAGGDEQFF. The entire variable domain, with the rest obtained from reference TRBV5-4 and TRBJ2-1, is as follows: ETGVTQSPTHLIKTRGQQVTLRCSSQSGHNTVSWYQQALGQGPQFIFQYYREEENGRGNFPPRFSGLQFPNYSSELNVNALELDDSALYLCASSSRLAGGDEQFFGPGTRLTVL.